The clone carrying this T cell receptor beta chain was detected only a few times. The antigen is undetermined. This entry is derived from a study of beta chain features in type 1 diabetes. Study-wide background: The study found patients and healthy donors alike in age, gender and cell yields.

Study-level findings and limits: Any HLA-type effect on TCRB rearrangement remained unresolved here. Type 1 diabetes patients had VDJ junctions that carried fewer insertions and more deletions. For Type 1 diabetes patients, all four CD4+ subsets carried TCRB CDR3s that were moderately but significantly shorter.

The CDR3 loop spans 13 amino acids. V was shortened by 5 bases and J by 1 base, with 8 bases between the two germline ends. Germline lookup yields CDR1 SGHNT and CDR2 YENEEA. Sorting with CD45RO/CCR7/CD25/CD127/CD95/CD27 yielded naive, central memory, regulatory and stem-like memory CD4+ cells. All of the isolated RNA was reverse transcribed, so expressed TCRB transcripts were sequenced. Assay: immunoSEQ multiplex PCR; the TCRdb copy retains only in-frame clones and omits some. The repertoire has some 290,000 clones, more than 13% of them found once; the top ten carry approximately 0.015%. This TCR was recovered from a man in his thirties or forties with type 1 diabetes. Input material: naive CD4+ T cells from blood. The V call is TRBV11-3, the J call TRBJ2-5; D unclear. The CDR3 DNA is TGTGCCAGCAGCGCAGGTGTCCAAGAGACCCAGTACTTC. It specifies CASSAGVQETQYF.